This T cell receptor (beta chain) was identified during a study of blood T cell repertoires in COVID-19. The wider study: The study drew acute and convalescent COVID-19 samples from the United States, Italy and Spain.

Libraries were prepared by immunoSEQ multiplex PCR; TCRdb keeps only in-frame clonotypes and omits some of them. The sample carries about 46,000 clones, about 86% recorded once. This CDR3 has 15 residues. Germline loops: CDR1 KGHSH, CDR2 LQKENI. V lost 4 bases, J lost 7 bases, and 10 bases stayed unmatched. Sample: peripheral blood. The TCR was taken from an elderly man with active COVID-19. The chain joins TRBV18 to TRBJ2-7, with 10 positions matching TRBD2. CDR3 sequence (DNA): TGTGCCAGCTCACTGGGGCTAGCGGGAGATCAAGAGCAGTACTTC. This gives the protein CASSLGLAGDQEQYF. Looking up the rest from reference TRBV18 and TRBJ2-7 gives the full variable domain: NAGVMQNPRHLVRRRGQEARLRCSPMKGHSHVYWYRQLPEEGLKFMVYLQKENIIDESGMPKERFSAEFPKEGPSILRIQQVVRGDSAAYFCASSLGLAGDQEQYFGPGTRLTVT.